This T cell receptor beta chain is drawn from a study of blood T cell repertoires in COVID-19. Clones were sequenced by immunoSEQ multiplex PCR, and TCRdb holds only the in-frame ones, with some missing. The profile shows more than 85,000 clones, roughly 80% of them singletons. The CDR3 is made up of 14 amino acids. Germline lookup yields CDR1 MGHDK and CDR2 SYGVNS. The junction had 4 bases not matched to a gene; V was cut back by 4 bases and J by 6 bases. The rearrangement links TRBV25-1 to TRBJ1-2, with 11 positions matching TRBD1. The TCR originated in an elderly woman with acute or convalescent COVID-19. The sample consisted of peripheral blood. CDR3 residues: CASSGGQGGNGYTF. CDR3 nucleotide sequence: TGTGCCAGCAGTGGGGGACAGGGGGGGAATGGCTACACCTTC.